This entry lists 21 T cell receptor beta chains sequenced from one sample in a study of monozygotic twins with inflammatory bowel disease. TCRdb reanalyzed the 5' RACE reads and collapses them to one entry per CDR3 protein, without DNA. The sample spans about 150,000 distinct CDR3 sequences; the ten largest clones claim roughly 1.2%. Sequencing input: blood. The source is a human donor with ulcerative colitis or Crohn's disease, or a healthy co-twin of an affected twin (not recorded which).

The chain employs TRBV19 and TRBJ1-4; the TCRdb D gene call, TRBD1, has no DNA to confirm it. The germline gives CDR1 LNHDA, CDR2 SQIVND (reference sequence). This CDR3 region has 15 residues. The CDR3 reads CAGSLTGGAGEKLFF.

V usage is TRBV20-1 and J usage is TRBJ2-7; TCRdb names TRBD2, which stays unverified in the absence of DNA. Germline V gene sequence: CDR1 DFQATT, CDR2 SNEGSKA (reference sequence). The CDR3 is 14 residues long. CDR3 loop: CSARLGTSVYEQYF.

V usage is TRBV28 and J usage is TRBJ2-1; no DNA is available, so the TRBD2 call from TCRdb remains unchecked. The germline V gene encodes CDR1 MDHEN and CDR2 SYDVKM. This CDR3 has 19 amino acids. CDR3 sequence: CASRKIAGVGISSYNEQFF.

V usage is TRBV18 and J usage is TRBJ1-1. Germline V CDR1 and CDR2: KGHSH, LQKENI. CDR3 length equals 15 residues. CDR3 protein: CASSPPPGPNTEAFF. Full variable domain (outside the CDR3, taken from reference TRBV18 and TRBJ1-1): NAGVMQNPRHLVRRRGQEARLRCSPMKGHSHVYWYRQLPEEGLKFMVYLQKENIIDESGMPKERFSAEFPKEGPSILRIQQVVRGDSAAYFCASSPPPGPNTEAFFGQGTRLTVV.

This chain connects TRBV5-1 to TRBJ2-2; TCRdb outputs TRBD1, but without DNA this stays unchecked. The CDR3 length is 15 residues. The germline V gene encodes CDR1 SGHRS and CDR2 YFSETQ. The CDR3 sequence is CASFAGQGDVGELFF.

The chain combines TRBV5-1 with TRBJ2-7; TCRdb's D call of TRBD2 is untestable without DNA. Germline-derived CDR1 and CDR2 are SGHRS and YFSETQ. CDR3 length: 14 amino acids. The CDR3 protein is CASTRVAGIDEQYF.

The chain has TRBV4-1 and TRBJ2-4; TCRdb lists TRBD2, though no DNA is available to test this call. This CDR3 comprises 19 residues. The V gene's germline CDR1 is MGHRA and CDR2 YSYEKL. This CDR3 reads CASSQSRGLAGTAKNIQYF.

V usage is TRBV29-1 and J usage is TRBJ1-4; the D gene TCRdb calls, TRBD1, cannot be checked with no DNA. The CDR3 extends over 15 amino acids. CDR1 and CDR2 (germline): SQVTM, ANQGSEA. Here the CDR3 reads CSVVTGGERGEKLFF.

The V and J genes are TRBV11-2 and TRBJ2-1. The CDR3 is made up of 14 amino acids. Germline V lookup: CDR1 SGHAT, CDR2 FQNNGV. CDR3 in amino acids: CASSLDSLNNEQFF.

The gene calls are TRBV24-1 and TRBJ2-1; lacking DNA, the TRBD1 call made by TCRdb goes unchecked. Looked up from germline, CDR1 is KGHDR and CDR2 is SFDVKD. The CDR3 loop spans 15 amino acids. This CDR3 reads CATSGGLSSYNEQFF.

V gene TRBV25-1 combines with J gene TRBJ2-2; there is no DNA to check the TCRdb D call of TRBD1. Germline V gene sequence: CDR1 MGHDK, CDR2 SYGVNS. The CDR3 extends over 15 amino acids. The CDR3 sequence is CASSGGSRATGELFF.

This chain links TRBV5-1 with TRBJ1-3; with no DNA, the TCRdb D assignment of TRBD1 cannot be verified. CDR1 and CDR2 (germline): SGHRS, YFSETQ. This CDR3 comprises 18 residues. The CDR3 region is CASSFTPGTPLSGNTIYF.

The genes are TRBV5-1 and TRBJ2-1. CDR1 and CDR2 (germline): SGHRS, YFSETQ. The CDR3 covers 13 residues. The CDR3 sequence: CASSLEVYNEQFF.

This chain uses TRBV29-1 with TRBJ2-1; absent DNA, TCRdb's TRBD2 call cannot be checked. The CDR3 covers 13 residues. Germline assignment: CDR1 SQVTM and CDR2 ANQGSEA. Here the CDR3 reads CSSRDSWWNEQFF.

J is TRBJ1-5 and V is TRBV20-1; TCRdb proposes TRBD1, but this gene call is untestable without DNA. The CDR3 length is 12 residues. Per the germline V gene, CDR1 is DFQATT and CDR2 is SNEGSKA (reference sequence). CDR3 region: CSARTGLQPQHF.

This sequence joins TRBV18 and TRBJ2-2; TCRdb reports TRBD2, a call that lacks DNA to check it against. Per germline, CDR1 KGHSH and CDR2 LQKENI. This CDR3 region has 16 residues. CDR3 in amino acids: CASSPAGLANTGELFF.

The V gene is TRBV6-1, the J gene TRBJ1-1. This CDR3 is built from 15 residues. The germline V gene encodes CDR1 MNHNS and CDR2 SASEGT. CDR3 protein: CASSLLPDMNTEAFF.

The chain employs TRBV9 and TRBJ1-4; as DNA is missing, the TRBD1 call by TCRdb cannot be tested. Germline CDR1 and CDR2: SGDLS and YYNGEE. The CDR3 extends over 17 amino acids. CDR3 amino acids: CASSPGVGDGYNEKLFF. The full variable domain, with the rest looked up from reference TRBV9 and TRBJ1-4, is DSGVTQTPKHLITATGQRVTLRCSPRSGDLSVYWYQQSLDQGLQFLIQYYNGEERAKGNILERFSAQQFPDLHSELNLSSLELGDSALYFCASSPGVGDGYNEKLFFGSGTQLSVL.

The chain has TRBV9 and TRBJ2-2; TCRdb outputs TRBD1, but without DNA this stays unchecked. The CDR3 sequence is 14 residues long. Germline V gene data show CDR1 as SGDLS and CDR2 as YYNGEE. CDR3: CASSSHRGLGELFF.

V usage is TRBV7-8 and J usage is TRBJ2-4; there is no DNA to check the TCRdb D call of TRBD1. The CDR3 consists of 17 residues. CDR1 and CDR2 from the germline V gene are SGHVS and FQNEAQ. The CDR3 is CASSPGIGTLAKNIQYF.

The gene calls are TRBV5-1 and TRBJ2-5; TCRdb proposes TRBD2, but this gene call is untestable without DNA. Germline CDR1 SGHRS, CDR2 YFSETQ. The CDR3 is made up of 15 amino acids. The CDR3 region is CASSQETSGKETQYF.